The T cell receptor (beta chain) under discussion was sequenced for a study of blood T cell repertoires in COVID-19. Study overall: From the United States, Italy and Spain came samples of acute and convalescent COVID-19. Sample material is recorded as cDNA or gDNA derived from T cells, B-cell-depleted T cells, or PBMCs.

Per the original methods: Estimation of nucleated cell counts was performed using reference gene primer amplification. The assay was immunoSEQ multiplex PCR, and TCRdb's table has in-frame clones only and misses some. V, J and clone size are taken as reported in that table, and D and trimming were inferred from the DNA itself. The table has hundreds of thousands of clones, roughly 89% seen once. Germline CDR1 is MNHEY and CDR2 is SMNVEV (reference sequence). The CDR3 covers 16 residues. Trimming cost V 6 bases and J 0 bases; bases outside gene matches: 9. The J gene is TRBJ1-1, the V gene TRBV27; TRBD1 matches 8 bases. The TCR sequence derives from a woman aged 30 to 39 with acute COVID-19. Sequences were obtained from PBMCs or T cells enriched from blood (not recorded which). DNA of the CDR3: TGTGCCAGCAGAATCGATGGACAGGGAATGAACACTGAAGCTTTCTTT. Protein product: CASRIDGQGMNTEAFF.